These 27 T cell receptor beta chains were all obtained from the same sample, sequenced in a study of cytomegalovirus exposure and HLA in healthy donors. Data came from immunoSEQ multiplex PCR; TCRdb stores just in-frame clones and leaves some out. The sample carries about 270,000 clones, about 86% recorded once. Specimen: PBMCs. These receptors were collected from a woman aged 18-29 years in good health and CMV-seronegative.

V is TRBV7-3 and J is TRBJ2-3; maybe TRBD2 (6 bases). CDR1 and CDR2 from the germline V gene are SGHTA and FQGTGA. The CDR3 is 16 amino acids. V shed 5 bases and J shed 9 bases, with 24 bases lying between them. In DNA form, the CDR3 reads TGTGCCAGCAGCCCCATGGGAGGAGGGGAAGGGACGACGCAGTATTTT. Translation: CASSPMGGGEGTTQYF.

The V call is TRBV6-5, the J call TRBJ2-7; TRBD1 agrees at 10 bases. This CDR3 is built from 15 residues. Germline values: CDR1 MNHEY, CDR2 SVGAGI. Trimming removed 6 bases from V and 3 bases from J; junction bases left unmatched: 8. The CDR3 here is CASRSGTGANYEQYF. CDR3 DNA: TGTGCCAGCAGATCCGGGACAGGGGCCAACTACGAGCAGTACTTC.

This clone was observed a handful of times. This chain connects TRBV9 to TRBJ1-1, with 7 bases that match TRBD1. The length of the CDR3 is 14 residues. The J segment lost 6 bases and the V segment lost 3 bases, leaving 8 bases of the junction unmatched. From germline, CDR1 is SGDLS and CDR2 YYNGEE. The CDR3 spells CASSAQGSGAEAFF. The DNA of the CDR3 is TGTGCCAGCAGCGCACAGGGGTCCGGAGCTGAAGCTTTCTTT.

This clone was detected once. This chain uses TRBV4-3 with TRBJ2-7; 10 positions match TRBD1. The J segment lost 2 bases and the V segment lost 6 bases, leaving 4 bases of the junction unmatched. The CDR3 is 14 amino acids. Germline V CDR1 and CDR2: LGHNA, YSLEER. The CDR3 DNA reads TGCGCCAGCAGTGGGGGGACAGGGGCCTACGAGCAGTACTTC. It yields the protein CASSGGTGAYEQYF.

At least ten counts were recorded for this clone. The gene calls are TRBV28 and TRBJ1-5, with D unclear. Germline CDR1 reads MDHEN; CDR2 reads SYDVKM. V was cut by 8 bases and J by 8 bases, with 22 bases left in between. The CDR3 has 15 residues. CDR3 in DNA: TGTGCCAGCGGGGTCGGGGATTTTTTAAATAAGCCCCAGCATTTT. Its protein product is CASGVGDFLNKPQHF. Variable domain in full (rest from reference TRBV28 and TRBJ1-5): DVKVTQSSRYLVKRTGEKVFLECVQDMDHENMFWYRQDPGLGLRLIYFSYDVKMKEKGDIPEGYSVSREKKERFSLILESASTNQTSMYLCASGVGDFLNKPQHFGDGTRLSIL.

This chain connects TRBV7-2 to TRBJ2-7; D not resolved. Germline CDR1 and CDR2: SGHTA and FQGNSA. Trimming pared 1 base from V and 1 base from J, leaving 8 bases between. The CDR3 is 14 amino acids. Here the CDR3 DNA reads TGTGCCAGCAGCTTAGATCAGAATTCCTACGAGCAGTACTTC. This sequence encodes CASSLDQNSYEQYF.

V gene TRBV7-6 combines with J gene TRBJ2-7; 14 bases are shared with TRBD2. The CDR3 covers 17 residues. V dropped 6 bases and J dropped 3; count of bases not matched to a gene: 10. Per the germline V gene, CDR1 is SGHVS and CDR2 is FNYEAQ. In DNA, the CDR3 is TGTGCCAGCAGACAGAAACGACTAGCGGGAGGGTTCTACGAGCAGTACTTC. Its translation: CASRQKRLAGGFYEQYF.

V gene TRBV5-6 combines with J gene TRBJ1-2; TRBD1 matches at 7 bases. The junction had 13 bases not matched to a gene; V was cut back by 4 bases and J by 4 bases. In germline, CDR1 is SGHDT, CDR2 YYEEEE. The CDR3 consists of 16 residues. The CDR3 region has the DNA TGTGCCAGCAGCCAGATTGGACAGGCTTTGGGCTATGGCTACACCTTC. It codes for CASSQIGQALGYGYTF.

This clone was recorded only once. The gene calls are TRBV2 and TRBJ1-5, with D perhaps matching TRBD1 (5 bases). The CDR3 totals 15 residues. Trimming left V 4 bases short and J 7 bases short, with 17 bases between. From germline, CDR1 is SNHLY and CDR2 FYNNEI. The CDR3 here is CASSGRGRSGQPQHF. CDR3 bases: TGTGCCAGCAGTGGAAGGGGCAGGTCTGGGCAGCCCCAGCATTTT.

V gene TRBV29-1 combines with J gene TRBJ2-2; D gene unclear. CDR1 and CDR2 (germline): SQVTM, ANQGSEA. Trimming removed 3 bases at V and 4 bases at J, with 12 bases between. There are 14 residues in the CDR3. Written as DNA, the CDR3 is TGCAGCGTTGAGGTAGCAGATTTCACCGGGGAGCTGTTTTTT. Translating it yields CSVEVADFTGELFF.

The rearrangement links TRBV7-9 to TRBJ1-2; D gene uncertain. The CDR3 loop spans 16 amino acids. Germline V CDR1 and CDR2: SEHNR, FQNEAQ (reference sequence). Trimming removed 8 bases at V and 3 bases at J, with 22 bases between. DNA for the CDR3: TGTGCCAGCCAGGTGTACGGTCCTTCGTGGTACTATGGCTACACCTTC. Its translation is CASQVYGPSWYYGYTF.

This chain uses TRBV7-2 with TRBJ1-6; 7 nucleotides agree with TRBD1. CDR1 is SGHTA and CDR2 is FQGNSA in the germline V gene. After removal of 1 base from V and 6 bases from J, the junction contained 9 bases not matched to a gene. The CDR3 totals 17 residues. CDR3 sequence: CASSLVGTALSNSPLHF. As DNA, the CDR3 is TGTGCCAGCAGCTTAGTGGGGACAGCGCTTAGTAATTCACCCCTCCACTTT. The complete variable domain, with remaining parts taken from reference TRBV7-2 and TRBJ1-6, reads GAGVSQSPSNKVTEKGKDVELRCDPISGHTALYWYRQSLGQGLEFLIYFQGNSAPDKSGLPSDRFSAERTGGSVSTLTIQRTQQEDSAVYLCASSLVGTALSNSPLHFGNGTRLTVT.

The chain combines TRBV19 with TRBJ1-1; no definite D call. The V end was cut by 7 bases, the J end by 1 base, with 13 bases between. From germline, CDR1 is LNHDA and CDR2 SQIVND (reference sequence). The CDR3 has 14 amino acids. The CDR3 sequence is CASIREPGNTEAFF. The CDR3 nucleotides are TGTGCCAGTATCCGGGAACCGGGGAACACTGAAGCTTTCTTT.

This clone appeared a few times. The rearrangement uses TRBV5-4 and TRBJ1-1, with TRBD1 matching over 8 bases. Per the germline V gene, CDR1 is SGHNT and CDR2 is YYREEE (reference sequence). J lost 5 bases, V lost 2 bases, and 5 bases had no gene match. The CDR3 length is 14 residues. The CDR3 DNA sequence: TGTGCCAGCAGCTTAGGACAGGGCAGGACTGAAGCTTTCTTT. Protein: CASSLGQGRTEAFF. Combining the CDR3 with reference TRBV5-4 and TRBJ1-1 gives the whole variable domain ETGVTQSPTHLIKTRGQQVTLRCSSQSGHNTVSWYQQALGQGPQFIFQYYREEENGRGNFPPRFSGLQFPNYSSELNVNALELDDSALYLCASSLGQGRTEAFFGQGTRLTVV.

The chain is built from TRBV7-9 and TRBJ1-1, with a weak D call TRBD1 (5 bases). CDR1 and CDR2 from the germline V gene are SEHNR and FQNEAQ (reference sequence). V gave up 5 bases and J gave up 5 bases, with 12 bases separating them. This CDR3 has 13 residues. CDR3 sequence reads: CASSPGGETEAFF. CDR3 DNA: TGTGCCAGCAGCCCCGGAGGGGAAACTGAAGCTTTCTTT.

The V gene is TRBV5-4, the J gene TRBJ2-6; no definite D call. The germline CDR1 and CDR2 sequences are SGHNT and YYREEE (reference sequence). The CDR3 has 15 amino acids. The V gene lost 0 bases and the J gene lost 0 bases, with 4 bases spanning the gap. The CDR3 sequence is CASSLDNSGANVLTF. As DNA, the CDR3 is TGTGCCAGCAGCTTGGACAACTCTGGGGCCAACGTCCTGACTTTC.

The chain couples TRBV6-6 to TRBJ2-7; TRBD2 might be the D (7 bases). V was cut by 5 bases and J by 1 base, with 12 bases left in between. CDR1 is MNHNY, CDR2 SVGAGI, per germline (reference sequence). The CDR3 has 14 residues. The DNA for the CDR3 is TGTGCCAGCAGTCCACAGGGAGGGTCCTACGAGCAGTACTTC. Translated: CASSPQGGSYEQYF.

J is TRBJ2-2 and V is TRBV30, with 8 bases fitting TRBD1. CDR1 GTSNPN and CDR2 SVGIG come from the germline V gene (reference sequence). The CDR3 sequence is 18 residues long. After removal of 0 bases from V and 0 bases from J, the junction contained 9 bases not matched to a gene. The CDR3 reads CAWSVFWATGANTGELFF. In DNA form, the CDR3 reads TGTGCCTGGAGTGTTTTCTGGGCGACAGGGGCGAACACCGGGGAGCTGTTTTTT.

The V and J genes are TRBV7-9 and TRBJ1-4, with D unresolved. The CDR3 is 16 residues long. The germline CDR1 and CDR2 sequences are SEHNR and FQNEAQ (reference sequence). V lost 2 bases, J lost 8 bases, and 18 bases lay in between. The CDR3 nucleotides are TGTGCCAGCAGCTTACGTGCGGTGGCCCACGGGGAAAAACTGTTTTTT. It encodes CASSLRAVAHGEKLFF.

V and J are TRBV27 and TRBJ2-3; D call uncertain. Looked up from germline, CDR1 is MNHEY and CDR2 is SMNVEV (reference sequence). V was clipped by 1 base and J by 0 bases, with 11 bases between them. The CDR3 runs 16 residues. The CDR3 loop reads CASSLLAVSSTDTQYF. CDR3 coding DNA: TGTGCCAGCAGTTTATTGGCGGTAAGCAGCACAGATACGCAGTATTTT.

Details on this clone: Other DNA sequences of this sample code for an identical CDR3. The chain recombines TRBV5-1 with TRBJ2-5; D is unclear. Germline V lookup: CDR1 SGHRS, CDR2 YFSETQ. Trimming cost V 4 bases and J 1 base, with 8 bases left between them. The CDR3 length is 13 residues. The chain's CDR3 is CASSRQVQETQYF. CDR3 DNA: TGCGCCAGCAGCCGGCAGGTCCAAGAGACCCAGTACTTC.

The V and J genes are TRBV11-2 and TRBJ2-7, with 9 bases identical to TRBD1. V lost 4 bases to trimming and J lost 1 base; unmatched junction nucleotides: 2. The CDR3 is 14 residues long. Germline-derived CDR1 and CDR2 are SGHAT and FQNNGV. CDR3 sequence: CASSYGTGSYEQYF. The CDR3 bases are TGTGCCAGCAGCTACGGGACAGGGTCCTACGAGCAGTACTTC.

The rearrangement uses TRBV4-1 and TRBJ1-1, with D hard to call. The length of the CDR3 is 15 residues. V lost 3 bases to trimming and J lost 1 base, with 12 bases between them. From germline, CDR1 is MGHRA and CDR2 YSYEKL. The CDR3 loop is CASSHKERGNTEAFF. The DNA for the CDR3 is TGCGCCAGCAGCCACAAAGAACGGGGGAACACTGAAGCTTTCTTT.

V usage is TRBV6-5 and J usage is TRBJ1-1; 7 bases fit TRBD1. Germline CDR1 MNHEY, CDR2 SVGAGI. The trim removed 0 bases at V and 4 bases at J, leaving 5 bases unmatched. The CDR3 sequence is 15 residues long. CDR3 bases: TGTGCCAGCAGTTACTCGGGGACAGAGGGCACTGAAGCTTTCTTT. This codes for CASSYSGTEGTEAFF.

The chain links TRBV5-8 to TRBJ2-2; D call uncertain. V was cut by 0 bases and J by 3 bases, with 15 bases left in between. Germline CDR1 and CDR2: SGHTS and YDEGEE. The CDR3 contains 17 residues. CDR3 protein: CASSLVIQPSHTGELFF. The CDR3 DNA reads TGTGCCAGCAGCTTGGTAATACAGCCCTCTCACACCGGGGAGCTGTTTTTT.

The V and J genes are TRBV18 and TRBJ1-3, with D unclear. The CDR3 has 13 amino acids. Trimming shortened V by 6 bases and J by 7 bases, and 13 bases separated the two germline ends. The germline V gene encodes CDR1 KGHSH and CDR2 LQKENI. The CDR3 sequence is CASSDTTGNTIYF. The CDR3 bases are TGTGCCAGCTCCGACACAACGGGGAACACCATATATTTT.

This clone has only a few counts. The sample carries other DNA sequences with the same CDR3. This chain links TRBV19 with TRBJ1-1; D ambiguous. The germline CDR1 and CDR2 sequences are LNHDA and SQIVND (reference sequence). CDR3 length: 15 amino acids. The V and J ends lost 1 base and 2 bases respectively, with 11 bases between them. CDR3 sequence reads: CASSIGLEGNTEAFF. The CDR3 bases are TGTGCCAGTAGTATAGGTCTCGAGGGAAACACTGAAGCTTTCTTT.